This T cell receptor beta chain derives from a study of molecular identifiers for immune sequencing clone quantification. Overall study findings and caveats: Highly expanded clones may be undercounted when identical TCR molecules share barcodes.

TCRdb itself ran the PCR reads through MiXCR, one entry per CDR3 protein. Of hundreds of thousands of distinct CDR3 sequences in the sample, 24% were seen once. CDR3 length: 19 amino acids. Germline CDR1 is SGHNT and CDR2 is YYREEE (reference sequence). J gave up 0 bases and V 4 bases, and 13 bases lay outside the gene matches. This clonotype was counted between two and nine times. The antigen is unknown. The sample consisted of naive CD8+ T cells from blood, with Jurkat cell RNA spiked in. The subset was: FACS-sorted CD8+CD4-CCR7+CD45RA+ naive T cells. The V gene is TRBV5-4, the J gene TRBJ2-3; TRBD2 matches 11 bases. The TCR was taken from a human donor in good health. Some libraries in this study had Jurkat cell RNA spiked in. CDR3 coding DNA: TGTGCCAGCAGCCGTCGACTAGCGGGATCCCCTGGGAGCACAGATACGCAGTATTTT. Protein: CASSRRLAGSPGSTDTQYF. Full variable domain (outside the CDR3, taken from reference TRBV5-4 and TRBJ2-3): ETGVTQSPTHLIKTRGQQVTLRCSSQSGHNTVSWYQQALGQGPQFIFQYYREEENGRGNFPPRFSGLQFPNYSSELNVNALELDDSALYLCASSRRLAGSPGSTDTQYFGPGTRLTVL.